A selection of T cell receptor beta chains follows, all from one sample in a study of T-cell memory formation after mild COVID-19. From the 5' RACE reads, TCRdb called clonotypes with MiXCR, one entry per CDR3 protein. The table lists some 210,000 distinct CDR3 sequences, around 27% of them singletons. The specimen sequenced was PBMCs or a T cell subset sorted from them (not recorded which). These receptors were taken from an adult woman who had mild COVID-19 (a few samples of this study predate the infection). Cell type and time point are not known. Each CDR3 is given with its conserved first and last residue. A D gene is named only where the DNA matches it firmly. The size of a clone is reported for some rows only, either as once, few or many, or as a class for expanded clones.

V gene: TRBV7-3
clone size: .
D gene: .
J gene: TRBJ2-2
CDR3 DNA: TGTGCCAGCAGCTTCTCCGCCAGGGCCACCGGGGAGCTGTTTTTT
CDR3 protein: CASSFSARATGELFF

V gene: TRBV6-5
clone size: few
D gene: .
J gene: TRBJ2-5
CDR3 DNA: TGTGCCAGCAGTTCGGCGACTGGAGAGACCCAGTACTTC
CDR3 protein: CASSSATGETQYF

V gene: TRBV4-1
clone size: .
D gene: TRBD2
J gene: TRBJ2-3
CDR3 DNA: TGCGCCAGCAGCCAAGAAGCGGCGGCTAGCGGGGGCACAGATACGCAGTATTTT
CDR3 protein: CASSQEAAASGGTDTQYF

V gene: TRBV27
clone size: .
D gene: TRBD1
J gene: TRBJ2-3
CDR3 DNA: TGTGCCAGCAACCGCGCAGGGGGCGCCACAGATACGCAGTATTTT
CDR3 protein: CASNRAGGATDTQYF

V gene: TRBV29-1
clone size: few
D gene: .
J gene: TRBJ2-5
CDR3 DNA: TGCAGCGTTGATAACTCAGCGGAGACCCAGTACTTC
CDR3 protein: CSVDNSAETQYF

V gene: TRBV12-3/TRBV12-4
clone size: few
D gene: TRBD2
J gene: TRBJ2-1
CDR3 DNA: TGTGCCAGCAGTTTGCTGGCTAGCGGGATTTCGGTCTTC
CDR3 protein: CASSLLASGISVF

V gene: TRBV7-2
clone size: .
D gene: TRBD2
J gene: TRBJ2-3
CDR3 DNA: TGTGCCAGCAGCTATCATCCCGGGACTAGCGGGAGTTGGACAGATACGCAGTATTTT
CDR3 protein: CASSYHPGTSGSWTDTQYF

V gene: TRBV4-2
clone size: .
D gene: .
J gene: TRBJ2-1
CDR3 DNA: TGTGCCAGCAGCCATTCTAGTAGGACCAGATACAATGAGCAGTTCTTC
CDR3 protein: CASSHSSRTRYNEQFF

V gene: TRBV5-6
clone size: .
D gene: .
J gene: TRBJ2-1
CDR3 DNA: TGTGCCAGCAACTTATACCCACCCCCGGGCAATGAGCAGTTCTTC
CDR3 protein: CASNLYPPPGNEQFF

V gene: TRBV18
clone size: few
D gene: .
J gene: TRBJ1-2
CDR3 DNA: TGTGCCAGCTCGCGGCGTTTTGACCGTAAAACCCATGGCTACACCTTC
CDR3 protein: CASSRRFDRKTHGYTF

V gene: TRBV7-8
clone size: .
D gene: TRBD2
J gene: TRBJ2-1
CDR3 DNA: TGTGCCAGCAGCTTAACGGGGGGGGCAGATGAGCAGTTCTTC
CDR3 protein: CASSLTGGADEQFF

V gene: TRBV9
clone size: .
D gene: .
J gene: TRBJ2-3
CDR3 DNA: TGTGCCAGCAGCGTAGTAGACAACGGTATCACAGATACGCAGTATTTT
CDR3 protein: CASSVVDNGITDTQYF

V gene: TRBV29-1
clone size: few
D gene: .
J gene: TRBJ2-7
CDR3 DNA: TGCAGCGTTGTTGCGGCCCTCTCCTACGAGCAGTACTTC
CDR3 protein: CSVVAALSYEQYF

V gene: TRBV29-1
clone size: few
D gene: TRBD1
J gene: TRBJ1-5
CDR3 DNA: TGCAGCGTTGAAGAGAGACAGGGGGGAACGATCAATCAGCCCCAGCATTTT
CDR3 protein: CSVEERQGGTINQPQHF

V gene: TRBV11-3
clone size: few
D gene: .
J gene: TRBJ1-1
CDR3 DNA: TGTGCCAGCAGCTTAGAGCCGGGGAACACTGAAGCTTTCTTT
CDR3 protein: CASSLEPGNTEAFF

V gene: TRBV12-3/TRBV12-4
clone size: .
D gene: .
J gene: TRBJ1-2
CDR3 DNA: TGTGCCAGCAGCGGGATGCGCTATGGCTACACCTTC
CDR3 protein: CASSGMRYGYTF

V gene: TRBV7-2
clone size: few
D gene: .
J gene: TRBJ2-3
CDR3 DNA: TGTGCCAGCAGCCGAGAAGACAGAGCCTCTAGCACAGATACGCAGTATTTT
CDR3 protein: CASSREDRASSTDTQYF

V gene: TRBV15
clone size: .
D gene: .
J gene: TRBJ1-5
CDR3 DNA: TGTGCCACCAGCAGAGATCCCTCGACAGGTGGTCTGCCCCAGCATTTT
CDR3 protein: CATSRDPSTGGLPQHF

V gene: TRBV7-6
clone size: few
D gene: .
J gene: TRBJ2-5
CDR3 DNA: TGTGCCAGCAGCCCCCGACCCAGAGAGACCCAGTACTTC
CDR3 protein: CASSPRPRETQYF

V gene: TRBV12-3/TRBV12-4
clone size: .
D gene: .
J gene: TRBJ2-7
CDR3 DNA: TGTGCCAGCAGACGGGCAGGGGAGCAGTACTTC
CDR3 protein: CASRRAGEQYF

V gene: TRBV5-6
clone size: few
D gene: .
J gene: TRBJ2-7
CDR3 DNA: TGTGCCAGCAGTTCAGGGGAACGGCTCGAGCAGTACTTC
CDR3 protein: CASSSGERLEQYF

V gene: TRBV11-3
clone size: few
D gene: .
J gene: TRBJ2-4
CDR3 DNA: TGTGCCAGCAGCACTGGGGTAGCCAAAAACATTCAGTACTTC
CDR3 protein: CASSTGVAKNIQYF

V gene: TRBV4-2
clone size: .
D gene: .
J gene: TRBJ2-7
CDR3 DNA: TGTGCCAGCAGCCAAAAGAGGACAGATTTTTACGAGCAGTACTTC
CDR3 protein: CASSQKRTDFYEQYF

V gene: TRBV9
clone size: .
D gene: .
J gene: TRBJ2-3
CDR3 DNA: TGTGCCAGCAGCGTAGGAGGGGGAAGTAACACAGATACGCAGTATTTT
CDR3 protein: CASSVGGGSNTDTQYF

V gene: TRBV7-2
clone size: many
D gene: TRBD2
J gene: TRBJ2-7
CDR3 DNA: TGTGCCAGCAGCTTACAGAGGCGGGAGGGCCTGAACTTC
CDR3 protein: CASSLQRREGLNF

V gene: TRBV6-5
clone size: few
D gene: .
J gene: TRBJ2-2
CDR3 DNA: TGTGCCAGCAGTTACTTCGATTTATACACCGGGGAGCTGTTTTTT
CDR3 protein: CASSYFDLYTGELFF

V gene: TRBV18
clone size: .
D gene: .
J gene: TRBJ2-5
CDR3 DNA: TGTGCCAGCTCGAACACGCAGGGGAGTAAGGAGACCCAGTACTTC
CDR3 protein: CASSNTQGSKETQYF

V gene: TRBV4-2
clone size: .
D gene: .
J gene: TRBJ2-2
CDR3 DNA: TGTGCCAGCAGCCAAGACTACCCCAACACCGGGGAGCTGTTTTTT
CDR3 protein: CASSQDYPNTGELFF

V gene: TRBV24-1
clone size: .
D gene: TRBD1
J gene: TRBJ1-5
CDR3 DNA: TGTGCCACCAGTGAAGGGGGCCTGAAGCCCCAGCATTTT
CDR3 protein: CATSEGGLKPQHF

V gene: TRBV20-1
clone size: few
D gene: TRBD1
J gene: TRBJ2-7
CDR3 DNA: TGCAGTGCTCGGACAGGGAGCTCCTACGAGCAGTACTTC
CDR3 protein: CSARTGSSYEQYF

V gene: TRBV6-2/TRBV6-3
clone size: .
D gene: TRBD2
J gene: TRBJ2-1
CDR3 DNA: TGTGCCAGCAGAGATAGCGGGAGCGGCAATGAGCAGTTCTTC
CDR3 protein: CASRDSGSGNEQFF

V gene: TRBV6-5
clone size: .
D gene: .
J gene: TRBJ2-6
CDR3 DNA: TGTGCCAGCAGTTCGTACAGGGTCTCCGGGGCCAACGTCCTGACTTTC
CDR3 protein: CASSSYRVSGANVLTF

V gene: TRBV6-2/TRBV6-3
clone size: few
D gene: .
J gene: TRBJ2-7
CDR3 DNA: TGTGCCAGCGGCGCGAGCGGACCCTACGAGCAGTACTTC
CDR3 protein: CASGASGPYEQYF

V gene: TRBV7-3
clone size: few
D gene: .
J gene: TRBJ1-2
CDR3 DNA: TGTGCCAGCAGCTCAGGGGAGGCCTATGGCTACACCTTC
CDR3 protein: CASSSGEAYGYTF

V gene: TRBV6-5
clone size: .
D gene: .
J gene: TRBJ2-1
CDR3 DNA: TGTGCCAGCAGAAGAAGTGACAGGAGCTCCTACAATGAGCAGTTCTTC
CDR3 protein: CASRRSDRSSYNEQFF

V gene: TRBV27
clone size: once
D gene: .
J gene: TRBJ1-5
CDR3 DNA: TGTGCCAGCGCCCTCGGGGGGGACCAGCCCCAGCATTTT
CDR3 protein: CASALGGDQPQHF

V gene: TRBV7-9
clone size: few
D gene: TRBD1
J gene: TRBJ2-1
CDR3 DNA: TGTGCCAGCAGCCTCTGGGACAGCTACAATGAGCAGTTCTTC
CDR3 protein: CASSLWDSYNEQFF

V gene: TRBV5-1
clone size: few
D gene: .
J gene: TRBJ1-1
CDR3 DNA: TGCGCCAGCAGCTTGGCCCTCAGCAGGGTGAGGAACACTGAAGCTTTCTTT
CDR3 protein: CASSLALSRVRNTEAFF

V gene: TRBV2
clone size: .
D gene: .
J gene: TRBJ2-1
CDR3 DNA: TGTGCCAGCACCTACCAGGGGGGGGGTGTAGGCAATGAGCAGTTCTTC
CDR3 protein: CASTYQGGGVGNEQFF

V gene: TRBV4-2
clone size: .
D gene: .
J gene: TRBJ2-3
CDR3 DNA: TGTGCCAGCAGCCAGTCCCAGCGCCCTAGCACAGATACGCAGTATTTT
CDR3 protein: CASSQSQRPSTDTQYF

V gene: TRBV5-6
clone size: .
D gene: .
J gene: TRBJ2-2
CDR3 DNA: TGTGCCAGCAGCTCCTGGAGGGGAGCGAGGAACACCGGGGAGCTGTTTTTT
CDR3 protein: CASSSWRGARNTGELFF

V gene: TRBV7-9
clone size: .
D gene: .
J gene: TRBJ2-5
CDR3 DNA: TGTGCCAGCAGCTTAGCCCCCAGGTCTTGGGAGACCCAGTACTTC
CDR3 protein: CASSLAPRSWETQYF

V gene: TRBV6-5
clone size: .
D gene: TRBD2
J gene: TRBJ2-5
CDR3 DNA: TGTGCCAGCAGTTACTCACGGCGGAGGCCGGGAGGGGCGAAAGAGACCCAGTACTTC
CDR3 protein: CASSYSRRRPGGAKETQYF

V gene: TRBV7-8
clone size: .
D gene: .
J gene: TRBJ2-7
CDR3 DNA: TGTGCCAGCAGCTTAGAAAGTCTAGCAGTCGGCTACGAGCAGTACTTC
CDR3 protein: CASSLESLAVGYEQYF

V gene: TRBV7-9
clone size: .
D gene: TRBD2
J gene: TRBJ2-7
CDR3 DNA: TGTGCCAGCAGCTCGGGACTATCCCACGAGCAGTACTTC
CDR3 protein: CASSSGLSHEQYF

V gene: TRBV15
clone size: few
D gene: .
J gene: TRBJ2-3
CDR3 DNA: TGTGCCACCAGCAGTCATCGGGGTAGCACAGATACGCAGTATTTT
CDR3 protein: CATSSHRGSTDTQYF

V gene: TRBV3-1
clone size: few
D gene: .
J gene: TRBJ1-1
CDR3 DNA: TGTGCCAGCAGTCAGATGGGGCGGACTGAAGCTTTCTTT
CDR3 protein: CASSQMGRTEAFF

V gene: TRBV29-1
clone size: few
D gene: .
J gene: TRBJ2-5
CDR3 DNA: TGCAGCGTTACCGGGACACCCCAAGAGACCCAGTACTTC
CDR3 protein: CSVTGTPQETQYF